The sequence of this T cell receptor (beta chain) was determined in a study of blood T cell repertoires in COVID-19. Study at large: COVID-19 samples collected from the United States, Italy and Spain covered acute and convalescent phases. Nucleic acid was either cDNA or gDNA, and it came from T cells, B-cell-depleted T cells, or PBMCs.

The CDR3 is 13 residues long. Between the trimmed V and J ends, which lost 3 bases and 5 bases, there was a span of 10 bases. Germline CDR1 and CDR2: MNHEY and SMNVEV (reference sequence). Methods used by the authors: Reference gene primer amplification yielded estimated nucleated cell counts. Assay: immunoSEQ multiplex PCR; the TCRdb copy retains only in-frame clones and omits some. The V and J calls and clone size come from that table; D and trimming were worked out from the DNA. The table includes under 200,000 clones, around 90% detected once. This sequence joins TRBV27 and TRBJ1-1; possibly TRBD1 for D (6 bases). The sequence derives from a man in his fifties or sixties with acute or convalescent COVID-19. The sample consisted of peripheral blood. The CDR3 DNA follows: TGTGCCAGCAGTTTCCTGAGGGGGACTGAAGCTTTCTTT. Its protein is CASSFLRGTEAFF.